The 26 T cell receptor beta chains below come from one sample, sequenced in a study of T cells in localized non-small cell lung cancer. Profiled with immunoSEQ multiplex PCR; TCRdb holds only in-frame clones, not every one. The sample consists of fewer than 45,000 clones, around 86% of them appearing once. The input for sequencing was peripheral blood, taken before any cancer treatment. The receptors were gathered from a man aged 35-75 years with stage I lung adenocarcinoma.

CDR3 sequence: CASSFTRTGNEQFF. CDR3 in DNA: TGCGCCAGCAGCTTTACTAGAACAGGGAATGAGCAGTTCTTC. The V call is TRBV5-1, the J call TRBJ2-1; TRBD1 is a possible D gene (6 bases). The CDR3 is 14 amino acids. V shed 2 bases and J shed 7 bases, with 13 bases lying between them. Germline CDR1 reads SGHRS; CDR2 reads YFSETQ. The variable domain in full, with the rest retrieved from reference TRBV5-1 and TRBJ2-1, is KAGVTQTPRYLIKTRGQQVTLSCSPISGHRSVSWYQQTPGQGLQFLFEYFSETQRNKGNFPGRFSGRQFSNSRSEMNVSTLELGDSALYLCASSFTRTGNEQFFGPGTRLTVL.

By frequency in the sample, this clone is large (0.1 to 1%). V usage is TRBV14 and J usage is TRBJ2-5; D not resolved. The CDR3 sequence is 12 residues long. Trimming cost V 2 bases and J 5 bases, with 6 bases left between them. Per germline, CDR1 SGHDN and CDR2 FVKESK. The CDR3 protein is CASSQPLETQYF. The DNA of the CDR3 is TGTGCCAGCAGCCAACCACTGGAGACCCAGTACTTC.

Remarks on this clone: One junction end does not reproduce the germline sequence, and a read error may be involved. The chain is built from TRBV11-2 and TRBJ2-5; TRBD1 agrees at 9 bases. CDR3 length: 14 amino acids. CDR1 and CDR2 (germline): SGHAT, FQNNGV. The CDR3 DNA reads as TGTGCCAGCAGCTTAGAGCCGGGACAGGGACTCCTAAACTTC. Its protein is CASSLEPGQGLLNF.

This chain connects TRBV7-9 to TRBJ2-3; unclear D gene. Trimming took 5 bases from V and 2 from J, leaving 14 bases between them. The CDR3 runs to 15 residues. Germline V gives CDR1 SEHNR, CDR2 FQNEAQ (reference sequence). CDR3 nucleotide sequence: TGTGCCAGCAGCCGAAGGGATGCTTCCACAGATACGCAGTATTTT. Its protein product is CASSRRDASTDTQYF. The variable domain in full, with the rest retrieved from reference TRBV7-9 and TRBJ2-3, is DTGVSQNPRHKITKRGQNVTFRCDPISEHNRLYWYRQTLGQGPEFLTYFQNEAQLEKSRLLSDRFSAERPKGSFSTLEIQRTEQGDSAMYLCASSRRDASTDTQYFGPGTRLTVL.

The chain recombines TRBV7-6 with TRBJ2-2; D gene ambiguous. With 0 bases removed from V and 6 bases from J, the gap between germline ends came to 5 bases. There are 13 residues in the CDR3. Germline values: CDR1 SGHVS, CDR2 FNYEAQ. This chain's CDR3 is CASSLAGPGELFF. As DNA, the CDR3 is TGTGCCAGCAGCTTAGCGGGTCCCGGGGAGCTGTTTTTT.

The chain carries TRBV7-9 and TRBJ2-1; 7 nucleotides match TRBD2. This CDR3 comprises 15 residues. Germline V lookup: CDR1 SEHNR, CDR2 FQNEAQ (reference sequence). With 5 bases clipped from V and 6 bases from J, the junction kept 10 bases outside the gene matches. The CDR3 reads CASSETSSLINEQFF. CDR3 DNA sequence: TGTGCCAGCAGCGAGACTAGCAGCCTTATCAATGAGCAGTTCTTC.

This clone occurred a few times. The V call is TRBV7-9, the J call TRBJ2-5, with 9 nucleotides matching TRBD2. CDR3 length: 14 residues. The ends lost 1 base at V and 5 bases at J; junction bases unmatched: 2. Germline V gene data show CDR1 as SEHNR and CDR2 as FQNEAQ (reference sequence). DNA for the CDR3: TGTGCCAGCAGCTTAGTAGCGGGAGTGGAGACCCAGTACTTC. Encoded protein: CASSLVAGVETQYF.

The V gene is TRBV7-2, the J gene TRBJ2-2; 16 bases align to TRBD2. The CDR3 spans 17 residues. Germline V CDR1 and CDR2: SGHTA, FQGNSA. J gave up 5 bases and V 3 bases, and 3 bases lay outside the gene matches. The CDR3 loop is CASSLGLAGGWTGELFF. CDR3 nucleotides: TGTGCCAGCAGCTTGGGACTAGCGGGAGGGTGGACCGGGGAGCTGTTTTTT.

V and J are TRBV5-1 and TRBJ2-4; tentatively, D is TRBD2 (6 bases). V was cut by 0 bases and J by 1 base, with 11 bases left in between. Germline CDR1 SGHRS, CDR2 YFSETQ. This CDR3 is 16 amino acids long. The CDR3 protein is CASSLVGSGAKNIQYF. In DNA, the CDR3 is TGCGCCAGCAGCTTGGTCGGAAGCGGGGCCAAAAACATTCAGTACTTC.

V and J are TRBV19 and TRBJ1-5; D is undetermined. This CDR3 region has 12 residues. The germline gives CDR1 LNHDA, CDR2 SQIVND (reference sequence). The V end was cut by 3 bases, the J end by 3 bases, with 3 bases between. The DNA of the CDR3 is TGTGCCAGTAGTATTTCCAATCAGCCCCAGCATTTT. This gives the protein CASSISNQPQHF.

The chain employs TRBV28 and TRBJ1-5; 8 bases map to TRBD1. The J segment lost 6 bases and the V segment lost 2 bases, leaving 9 bases of the junction unmatched. The CDR3 contains 16 residues. Germline-derived CDR1 and CDR2 are MDHEN and SYDVKM. CDR3 region: CASSLMGQESRQPQHF. CDR3 in DNA: TGTGCCAGCAGTTTAATGGGACAGGAGAGTCGTCAGCCCCAGCATTTT.

The chain uses TRBV7-6 and TRBJ2-7, with D possibly being TRBD2 (5 bases). CDR1 is SGHVS, CDR2 FNYEAQ, per germline. Trimming stripped 4 bases from V and 2 bases from J, with 15 bases between. The CDR3 length is 15 residues. CDR3 amino acids: CASSSRTEGTYEQYF. The CDR3 nucleotides read TGTGCCAGCAGCTCTCGGACCGAGGGCACCTACGAGCAGTACTTC.

The chain joins TRBV19 to TRBJ1-4, with D perhaps TRBD1 (5 bases). The germline V gene has CDR1 LNHDA and CDR2 SQIVND (reference sequence). The CDR3 loop spans 15 amino acids. V was trimmed by 2 bases and J by 4 bases, leaving 11 bases between them. As DNA, the CDR3 is TGTGCCAGTAGTATAATTCAGGGCGGTAATGAAAAACTGTTTTTT. Translation: CASSIIQGGNEKLFF.

The rearrangement uses TRBV18 and TRBJ1-5; no reliable D call. With 6 bases removed from V and 5 bases from J, the gap between germline ends came to 8 bases. Germline lookup yields CDR1 KGHSH and CDR2 LQKENI. The CDR3 loop spans 12 amino acids. The CDR3 loop reads CASSAPDQPQHF. The CDR3 DNA follows: TGTGCCAGCTCCGCTCCAGATCAGCCCCAGCATTTT. Looking up the rest from reference TRBV18 and TRBJ1-5 gives the full variable domain: NAGVMQNPRHLVRRRGQEARLRCSPMKGHSHVYWYRQLPEEGLKFMVYLQKENIIDESGMPKERFSAEFPKEGPSILRIQQVVRGDSAAYFCASSAPDQPQHFGDGTRLSIL.

The sample holds a few counts of this clone. This chain connects TRBV6-5 to TRBJ1-5; the match to TRBD1 covers 9 bases. V was clipped by 7 bases and J by 2 bases; unmatched bases: 3. CDR1 is MNHEY, CDR2 SVGAGI, per germline. This CDR3 comprises 14 residues. The CDR3 coding sequence is TGTGCCAGCAAACGGACAGGGGGCAATCAGCCCCAGCATTTT. This sequence encodes CASKRTGGNQPQHF.

The chain recombines TRBV19 with TRBJ2-1; 8 bases line up with TRBD2. Germline loops: CDR1 LNHDA, CDR2 SQIVND (reference sequence). The CDR3 loop spans 14 amino acids. J gave up 8 bases and V 6 bases, and 9 bases lay outside the gene matches. CDR3 sequence: CASSKGLVLDEQFF. CDR3 nucleotides: TGTGCCAGTAGCAAGGGACTAGTTCTAGATGAGCAGTTCTTC.

The chain uses TRBV27 and TRBJ1-2; TRBD1 aligns across 8 bases. This CDR3 contains 15 residues. The J segment lost 5 bases and the V segment lost 5 bases, leaving 10 bases of the junction unmatched. Germline V gene lookup returns CDR1 MNHEY and CDR2 SMNVEV (reference sequence). In nucleotides, the CDR3 is TGTGCCAGCAGTCGACGGACAGGGAGGGGATATGGCTACACCTTC. Translating it yields CASSRRTGRGYGYTF.

The CDR3 DNA is TGTGCCAGCACTCAAATAGCGGGGCGGGACATTCAGTACTTC. It encodes CASTQIAGRDIQYF. This sequence joins TRBV6-1 and TRBJ2-4; the match to TRBD2 covers 8 bases. CDR3 length: 14 residues. The trim removed 7 bases at V and 8 bases at J, leaving 10 bases unmatched. Germline V gene sequence: CDR1 MNHNS, CDR2 SASEGT.

The rearrangement joins TRBV7-9 to TRBJ2-1; 8 positions agree with TRBD1. This CDR3 has 14 residues. V lost 4 bases to trimming and J lost 7 bases; unmatched junction nucleotides: 6. The germline CDR1 and CDR2 sequences are SEHNR and FQNEAQ (reference sequence). CDR3 amino acids: CASSSRGPLNEQFF. The CDR3 DNA sequence: TGTGCCAGCAGCTCCAGGGGGCCCCTAAATGAGCAGTTCTTC.

The chain couples TRBV4-3 to TRBJ2-5, with TRBD2 identical over 7 bases. This CDR3 has 15 amino acids. CDR1 is LGHNA and CDR2 is YSLEER in the germline V gene. The junction had 7 bases not matched to a gene; V was cut back by 4 bases and J by 2 bases. The CDR3 loop reads CASSPSGMEQETQYF. The CDR3 region has the DNA TGCGCCAGCAGCCCAAGCGGGATGGAACAAGAGACCCAGTACTTC.

The V call is TRBV4-3, the J call TRBJ1-4; 8 bases line up with TRBD1. Per the germline V gene, CDR1 is LGHNA and CDR2 is YSLEER. Trimming at V came to 2 bases and at J to 7 bases, leaving 6 bases not matched to a gene. The CDR3 covers 15 residues. The CDR3 region is CASSQNGQGGEKLFF. CDR3 sequence (DNA): TGCGCCAGCAGCCAAAATGGACAGGGTGGTGAAAAACTGTTTTTT.

This rearrangement joins TRBV19 to TRBJ2-1; TRBD2 matches at 11 bases. Germline trimming cut 1 base from V and 7 bases from J; bases unmatched to any gene: 3. This CDR3 has 15 residues. Germline V gene data show CDR1 as LNHDA and CDR2 as SQIVND (reference sequence). The chain's CDR3 is CASSIGTSGRNEQFF. CDR3 DNA: TGTGCCAGTAGTATAGGCACTAGCGGGAGAAATGAGCAGTTCTTC.

This rearrangement joins TRBV20-1 to TRBJ2-5; no clear D. This CDR3 is 11 amino acids long. Germline V gene sequence: CDR1 DFQATT, CDR2 SNEGSKA (reference sequence). The germline V and J ends were trimmed by 2 bases and 6 bases, with 7 bases remaining between them. CDR3 in amino acids: CSARKKQTQYF. The DNA for the CDR3 is TGCAGTGCTAGAAAAAAGCAGACCCAGTACTTC.

The chain has TRBV6-1 and TRBJ2-5; D unclear. This CDR3 has 13 amino acids. Trimming removed 4 bases from V and 5 bases from J, with 11 bases in between. In germline, CDR1 is MNHNS, CDR2 SASEGT. The CDR3 sequence: CASSAVELETQYF. The DNA for the CDR3 is TGTGCCAGCAGTGCGGTAGAGTTGGAGACCCAGTACTTC.

The V call is TRBV5-4, the J call TRBJ1-1, with D possibly TRBD1 on 6 matching bases. Germline V gene data show CDR1 as SGHNT and CDR2 as YYREEE (reference sequence). This CDR3 has 14 residues. Trimming cost V 1 base and J 3 bases, with 10 bases left between them. CDR3 loop: CASSLTQGYTEAFF. DNA for the CDR3: TGTGCCAGCAGCTTGACTCAGGGGTACACTGAAGCTTTCTTT.

The CDR3 loop reads CASSQGDHVWGETQYF. CDR3 DNA sequence: TGTGCCAGCAGCCAAGGGGACCACGTTTGGGGGGAGACCCAGTACTTC. This chain links TRBV14 with TRBJ2-5; D possibly uses TRBD1 or TRBD2 (5 bases each). Germline V gives CDR1 SGHDN, CDR2 FVKESK. The V end was cut by 1 base, the J end by 5 bases, with 17 bases between. The CDR3 totals 16 residues.